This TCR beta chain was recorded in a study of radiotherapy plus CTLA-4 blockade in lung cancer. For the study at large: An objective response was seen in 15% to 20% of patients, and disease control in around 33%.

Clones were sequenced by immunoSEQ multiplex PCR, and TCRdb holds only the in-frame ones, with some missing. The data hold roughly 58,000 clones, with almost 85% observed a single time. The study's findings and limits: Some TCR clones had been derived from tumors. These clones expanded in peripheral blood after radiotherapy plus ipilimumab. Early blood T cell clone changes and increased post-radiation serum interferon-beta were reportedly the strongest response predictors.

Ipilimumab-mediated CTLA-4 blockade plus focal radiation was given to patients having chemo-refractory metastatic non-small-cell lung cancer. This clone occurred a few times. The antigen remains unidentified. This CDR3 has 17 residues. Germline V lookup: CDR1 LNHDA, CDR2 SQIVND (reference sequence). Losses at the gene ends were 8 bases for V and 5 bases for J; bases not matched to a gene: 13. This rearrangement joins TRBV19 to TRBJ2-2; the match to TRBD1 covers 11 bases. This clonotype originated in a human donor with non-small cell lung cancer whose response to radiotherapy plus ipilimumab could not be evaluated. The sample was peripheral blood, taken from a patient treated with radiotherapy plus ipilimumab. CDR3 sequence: CASLVPGQGVETGELFF. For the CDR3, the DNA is TGTGCCAGTTTGGTCCCGGGACAGGGGGTAGAAACCGGGGAGCTGTTTTTT.